This T cell receptor beta chain appears in the sequencing data of a study of T cells in Graves' hyperthyroidism and ophthalmopathy. The study, taken as a whole, reports: Blood shared most expanded thyroid clonotypes above 0.001. Stable hyperthyroidism was told apart from ophthalmopathy by a model built on 13 V-J features.

This clonotype showed up just a few times. Its specificity is unknown. An absence of ophthalmopathy progression within 18 months meant stable Graves' hyperthyroidism. Hyperthyroidism had been newly diagnosed in patients aged 18 to 65, and its duration was under 2 months. What was amplified from RNA transcripts were TCR beta CDR3 regions. With the HTBI primer set, the TCR CDR3 went through a first round of RT-PCR. One entry per CDR3 protein results from TCRdb running MiXCR on the multiplex PCR reads. The sample includes approximately 600,000 distinct CDR3 sequences, around 15% of them seen just once. CDR1 is SGHRS and CDR2 is YFSETQ in the germline V gene. There are 15 residues in the CDR3. The V and J ends lost 6 bases and 4 bases respectively, with 18 bases between them.

This chain joins TRBV5-1 and TRBJ2-3, with no clear D. Sequenced sample: blood. The sequence was collected from a woman in her thirties with Graves' hyperthyroidism. CDR3 sequence (DNA): TGCGCCAGCAATCCCGGTAGCCCCTCAGCAGATACGCAGTATTTT. This translates into CASNPGSPSADTQYF.